Presented here are 18 T cell receptor beta chains from one specimen sequenced in a study of T cells after yellow fever vaccination. TCRdb re-called the 5' RACE reads with MiXCR, one entry per CDR3 protein. The sample includes a few hundred thousand distinct CDR3 sequences, approximately 21% seen only once; the top ten take 13% to 15%. The sequenced sample was PBMCs, obtained 15 days after the yellow fever booster vaccination. These receptor sequences come from a man aged 25 to 45 who received the YFV17D yellow fever vaccine.

The chain combines TRBV3-1 with TRBJ2-5; TRBD2 matches at 11 bases. Germline assignment: CDR1 LGHDT and CDR2 YNNKEL (reference sequence). The trim removed 1 base at V and 2 bases at J, leaving 6 bases unmatched. The CDR3 consists of 17 residues. CDR3 coding DNA: TGTGCCAGCAGCCAAGGGGCTAGCGGGAGGCCTCAAGAGACCCAGTACTTC. Translating gives CASSQGASGRPQETQYF.

This clonotype was seen once. V gene TRBV20-1 combines with J gene TRBJ1-1, with 9 bases identical to TRBD1. V trimming: 5 bases; J trimming: 3 bases; junction bases outside the gene matches: 10. There are 15 residues in the CDR3. Germline CDR1 DFQATT, CDR2 SNEGSKA (reference sequence). This CDR3 reads CSAFQTGGRYTEAFF. The CDR3 DNA reads TGCAGTGCTTTCCAGACAGGGGGGCGGTACACTGAAGCTTTCTTT.

This clonotype was counted a few times. The rearrangement links TRBV6-1 to TRBJ2-7; TRBD1 matches at 9 bases. CDR1 is MNHNS and CDR2 is SASEGT in the germline V gene. Unmatched junction bases numbered 12, after V lost 10 bases and J lost 2 bases. The CDR3 has 15 residues. The CDR3 protein is CATISSGTGPYEQYF. The CDR3 region has the DNA TGTGCCACAATATCCTCCGGGACAGGGCCCTACGAGCAGTACTTC.

This clonotype was observed many times. The CDR3 nucleotides read TGTGCCAGCAGTTTCAGGGGCGGAGAGACCCAGTACTTC. Its protein is CASSFRGGETQYF. This chain links TRBV12-3 or TRBV12-4 with TRBJ2-5, with D tentatively TRBD1 (6 bases). The CDR3 totals 13 residues. Trimming removed 3 bases from V and 4 bases from J, with 9 bases in between.

There are a few counts of this clonotype. The rearrangement joins TRBV5-1 to TRBJ2-5, with a possible D match to TRBD2 (6 bases). Trimming shortened V by 4 bases and J by 4 bases, and 20 bases separated the two germline ends. The CDR3 totals 16 residues. The germline gives CDR1 SGHRS, CDR2 YFSETQ. CDR3 amino acids: CASSPGGLRDSETQYF. The CDR3 DNA reads as TGCGCCAGCAGCCCTGGTGGGTTAAGGGACTCAGAGACCCAGTACTTC.

V usage is TRBV10-2 and J usage is TRBJ2-7; TRBD2 agrees at 7 bases. The CDR3 extends over 13 amino acids. J gave up 6 bases and V 7 bases, and 9 bases lay outside the gene matches. Germline CDR1 and CDR2: WSHSY and SAAADI. CDR3: CASTLGLVGEQYF. Here the CDR3 DNA reads TGCGCCAGCACCCTCGGACTAGTTGGCGAGCAGTACTTC.

This clonotype was detected a few times. The CDR3 sequence is CAISGTPSKETQYF. In DNA form, the CDR3 reads TGTGCCATCAGCGGGACTCCGAGCAAAGAGACCCAGTACTTC. The V and J genes are TRBV10-3 and TRBJ2-5; D perhaps matches TRBD2 (6 bases). This CDR3 spans 14 amino acids. Per the germline V gene, CDR1 is ENHRY and CDR2 is SYGVKD. Trimming took 6 bases from V and 3 from J, leaving 14 bases between them.

The chain joins TRBV29-1 to TRBJ2-7; 8 nucleotides agree with TRBD1. CDR1 is SQVTM, CDR2 ANQGSEA, per germline. Trimming at V came to 1 base and at J to 2 bases, leaving 7 bases not matched to a gene. The CDR3 length is 15 residues. This chain's CDR3 is CSVEGVAGGPYEQYF. The DNA for the CDR3 is TGCAGCGTTGAAGGGGTGGCAGGGGGCCCCTACGAGCAGTACTTC.

This clonotype has just a few counts. The gene calls are TRBV6-1 and TRBJ2-1; possibly TRBD1 for D (6 bases). The CDR3 spans 14 residues. V was cut by 6 bases and J by 0 bases, with 9 bases left in between. Germline-derived CDR1 and CDR2 are MNHNS and SASEGT. CDR3 in DNA: TGTGCCAGCAGCAACAGGGCCTCCTACAATGAGCAGTTCTTC. Its translation: CASSNRASYNEQFF.

The genes are TRBV12-3 or TRBV12-4 and TRBJ2-7; 11 positions agree with TRBD2. V trimming: 6 bases; J trimming: 3 bases; junction bases outside the gene matches: 16. The CDR3 length is 18 residues. The CDR3 coding sequence is TGTGCCAGCAGCGACCCTGCCGGGACTAGCGGAGATCACTACGAGCAGTACTTC. Encoded protein: CASSDPAGTSGDHYEQYF.

The J gene is TRBJ2-5, the V gene TRBV6-2 or TRBV6-3, with D hard to call. The CDR3 is 12 amino acids. V dropped 6 bases and J dropped 1 base, with 6 bases sitting between them. CDR1 and CDR2 from the germline V gene are MNHEY and SVGEGT. The CDR3 here is CASSRRQETQYF. CDR3 in DNA: TGTGCCAGCAGCCGCCGCCAAGAGACCCAGTACTTC.

Many counts were recorded for this clonotype. The chain recombines TRBV7-9 with TRBJ2-7; D possibly corresponds to TRBD1 (6 bases). Germline V CDR1 and CDR2: SEHNR, FQNEAQ (reference sequence). V dropped 4 bases and J dropped 3 bases, with 16 bases sitting between them. The CDR3 runs 15 residues. The CDR3 loop is CASSSGQKVFYEQYF. The CDR3 nucleotides are TGTGCCAGCAGCTCAGGACAGAAAGTATTCTACGAGCAGTACTTC.

The J gene is TRBJ2-1, the V gene TRBV11-2, with D possibly TRBD2 on 6 matching bases. The length of the CDR3 is 13 residues. V was pared by 4 bases and J by 9 bases, with 13 bases between. Germline V CDR1 and CDR2: SGHAT, FQNNGV. The CDR3 sequence: CASSSQPGSEQFF. CDR3 DNA sequence: TGTGCCAGCAGCTCCCAACCCGGGAGTGAGCAGTTCTTC.

The J gene is TRBJ2-1, the V gene TRBV25-1; TRBD2 matches 9 bases. J lost 6 bases, V lost 7 bases, and 10 bases had no gene match. From germline, CDR1 is MGHDK and CDR2 SYGVNS. CDR3 length: 15 residues. The CDR3 is CASTWSAGGLNEQFF. In nucleotides, the CDR3 is TGTGCCAGCACTTGGAGCGCGGGAGGGCTCAATGAGCAGTTCTTC.

This clonotype was seen only a few times. The gene calls are TRBV7-2 and TRBJ2-5, with 15 bases fitting TRBD2. The V segment lost 1 base and the J segment 6 bases; nucleotides outside the gene matches: 3. The CDR3 covers 16 residues. The V gene's germline CDR1 is SGHTA and CDR2 FQGNSA. CDR3 in DNA: TGTGCCAGCAGCTTAGGGGGACTAGCGGGAGGAAAGACCCAGTACTTC. It yields the protein CASSLGGLAGGKTQYF.

The rearrangement links TRBV15 to TRBJ2-1; no clear D gene. Germline CDR1 and CDR2: LNHNV and YYDKDF (reference sequence). The CDR3 totals 14 residues. Trimming pared 3 bases from V and 8 bases from J, leaving 14 bases between. The CDR3 reads CATSSSLRVDEQFF. The CDR3 DNA reads TGTGCCACCAGCAGCTCCCTTAGAGTCGATGAGCAGTTCTTC.

V usage is TRBV7-2 and J usage is TRBJ2-7, with D unclear. The CDR3 has 15 residues. Trimming took off 1 base at V and 2 bases at J, with 12 bases between the two ends. Germline-derived CDR1 and CDR2 are SGHTA and FQGNSA. The CDR3 loop is CASSLDAAPAYEQYF. CDR3 sequence (DNA): TGTGCCAGCAGCTTAGACGCAGCCCCTGCCTACGAGCAGTACTTC.

In this sample, this clonotype turned up a few times. The chain joins TRBV24-1 to TRBJ2-1; D gene unclear. The CDR3 runs 14 residues. V dropped 2 bases and J dropped 4 bases, with 8 bases sitting between them. Germline CDR1 and CDR2: KGHDR and SFDVKD. CDR3 sequence: CATSDSDGYNEQFF. The CDR3 coding sequence is TGTGCCACCAGTGATTCGGACGGTTACAATGAGCAGTTCTTC.